These 29 T cell receptor beta chains originate from one sample sequenced in a study of neurological immune-mediated disorders. Stated time point: longitudinal time-point 2. TCRdb recomputed calls from the 5' RACE reads with MiXCR, one row per CDR3 protein. The data hold roughly 60,000 distinct CDR3 sequences, with roughly 10% observed a single time. Sample: PBMCs. These receptor sequences come from a man aged 25-45 years in good health.

About this clonotype itself: This could be a read error, since a much larger clone is one nucleotide away. The chain has TRBV6-1 and TRBJ1-6; D is undetermined. CDR1 MNHNS and CDR2 SASEGT come from the germline V gene. V lost 0 bases to trimming and J lost 6 bases, with 6 bases between them. This CDR3 has 14 residues. CDR3 amino acids: CASSEASGNSPLHF. Here the CDR3 DNA reads TGTGCCAGCAGTGAAGCTTCCGGTAATTCACCCCTCCACTTT.

This clonotype showed up many times. The chain recombines TRBV3-1 with TRBJ1-4; 8 bases match TRBD1. The CDR3 runs 12 residues. V was clipped by 3 bases and J by 14 bases; unmatched bases: 5. Germline V gene lookup returns CDR1 LGHDT and CDR2 YNNKEL (reference sequence). CDR3 in amino acids: CASSQTGQVLFF. The CDR3 DNA reads TGTGCCAGCAGCCAGACGGGACAGGTTCTGTTTTTT.

At least ten counts were recorded for this clonotype. This chain uses TRBV5-5 with TRBJ1-2; 7 positions agree with TRBD1. Unmatched junction bases numbered 16, after V lost 5 bases and J lost 3 bases. The germline CDR1 and CDR2 sequences are SGHKS and YYEKEE (reference sequence). The CDR3 has 17 amino acids. In DNA form, the CDR3 reads TGTGCCAGCAGTCGAGGACGGATGCCAGGGGGGGACTATGGCTACACCTTC. It yields the protein CASSRGRMPGGDYGYTF.

This clonotype was recorded at least ten times. V usage is TRBV4-2 and J usage is TRBJ2-5, with 14 bases aligning to TRBD2. Germline CDR1 LGHNA, CDR2 YNFKEQ. The CDR3 covers 19 residues. The ends lost 0 bases at V and 5 bases at J; junction bases unmatched: 11. In DNA, the CDR3 is TGTGCCAGCAGCCAAGATTGGGGGACTAGCGGGAGTAGAGAGGAGACCCAGTACTTC. Translation: CASSQDWGTSGSREETQYF.

This clonotype was seen many times. V is TRBV7-9 and J is TRBJ1-4, with unresolved D. CDR1 and CDR2 (germline): SEHNR, FQNEAQ (reference sequence). Trimming took off 1 base at V and 6 bases at J, with 3 bases between the two ends. This CDR3 spans 12 amino acids. Written as DNA, the CDR3 is TGTGCCAGCAGCTTAGTAGATGAAAAACTGTTTTTT. It yields the protein CASSLVDEKLFF.

This clonotype was detected many times. V and J are TRBV4-2 and TRBJ1-3, with D possibly being TRBD1 (6 bases). With 0 bases removed from V and 0 bases from J, the gap between germline ends came to 12 bases. The germline V gene encodes CDR1 LGHNA and CDR2 YNFKEQ. This CDR3 region has 17 residues. In nucleotides, the CDR3 is TGTGCCAGCAGCCAAGAGCCAACGACAGGCTCTGGAAACACCATATATTTT. Translated, it gives CASSQEPTTGSGNTIYF.

This clonotype came up many times. The chain has TRBV28 and TRBJ2-7; D possibly corresponds to TRBD2 (5 bases). Germline V lookup: CDR1 MDHEN, CDR2 SYDVKM. The CDR3 loop spans 13 amino acids. V dropped 6 bases and J dropped 5 bases, with 14 bases sitting between them. CDR3 residues: CASRPPGVDEQYF. In DNA, the CDR3 is TGTGCCAGCAGACCCCCCGGGGTCGACGAGCAGTACTTC.

This chain joins TRBV7-6 and TRBJ2-5; 7 bases match TRBD1. The CDR3 covers 13 residues. Germline values: CDR1 SGHVS, CDR2 FNYEAQ. Losses at the gene ends were 5 bases for V and 4 bases for J; bases not matched to a gene: 4. CDR3 nucleotide sequence: TGTGCCAGCAGCCCAAACAGGGGAGAGACCCAGTACTTC. It codes for CASSPNRGETQYF.

This clonotype came up a few times. The chain uses TRBV6-5 and TRBJ2-6; D is undetermined. Trimming pared 0 bases from V and 1 base from J, leaving 4 bases between. The germline V gene encodes CDR1 MNHEY and CDR2 SVGAGI. This CDR3 is built from 15 residues. The CDR3 region has the DNA TGTGCCAGCAGTTACTCTAATTCTGGGGCCAACGTCCTGACTTTC. It encodes CASSYSNSGANVLTF.

This clonotype was detected many times. The chain joins TRBV12-3 or TRBV12-4 to TRBJ1-5; 11 bases line up with TRBD1. This CDR3 comprises 14 residues. Losses at the gene ends were 8 bases for V and 9 bases for J; bases not matched to a gene: 9. CDR3 nucleotides: TGTGCCAGCGGGGGGACAGGGGGATTTCGGCCCCAGCATTTT. This gives the protein CASGGTGGFRPQHF.

This clonotype was observed at least ten times. The chain uses TRBV20-1 and TRBJ2-7; 14 nucleotides agree with TRBD2. The CDR3 has 15 amino acids. Germline CDR1 reads DFQATT; CDR2 reads SNEGSKA (reference sequence). V was clipped by 1 base and J by 5 bases; unmatched bases: 4. CDR3 residues: CSARGLTSGRDEQYF. As DNA, the CDR3 is TGCAGTGCTAGAGGCCTGACTAGCGGGAGGGACGAGCAGTACTTC.

This clonotype has at least ten counts. The genes are TRBV20-1 and TRBJ1-6; D is perhaps TRBD1 (6 bases). Germline CDR1 reads DFQATT; CDR2 reads SNEGSKA (reference sequence). The CDR3 consists of 16 residues. Trimming left V 0 bases short and J 9 bases short, with 18 bases between. CDR3 nucleotides: TGCAGTGCTAGAGATGGGAGGTCCACAGGGAGTTCACCCCTCCACTTT. This codes for CSARDGRSTGSSPLHF.

This clonotype occurred once. Just one base apart from a much larger clone, this may be a read error. The chain uses TRBV7-7 and TRBJ2-7, with a tentative D call TRBD1 (5 bases). CDR1 and CDR2 from the germline V gene are SSHAT and FNYEAQ (reference sequence). The CDR3 spans 13 residues. Trimming removed 0 bases from V and 6 bases from J, with 9 bases in between. Written as DNA, the CDR3 is TGTGCCAGCAGCTTAGCTGACCAGGGCGAGCAGTACTTC. Translated: CASSLADQGEQYF. Full variable domain (remainder filled in from reference TRBV7-7 and TRBJ2-7): GAGVSQSPRYKVTKRGQDVTLRCDPISSHATLYWYQQALGQGPEFLTYFNYEAQPDKSGLPSDRFSAERPEGSISTLTIQRTEQRDSAMYRCASSLADQGEQYFGPGTRLTVT.

Ten or more counts support this clonotype. V and J are TRBV28 and TRBJ2-5; tentatively, D is TRBD2 (5 bases). The germline gives CDR1 MDHEN, CDR2 SYDVKM. This CDR3 has 13 amino acids. Trimming pared 2 bases from V and 5 bases from J, leaving 9 bases between. CDR3 sequence reads: CASSLTGGETQYF. In DNA form, the CDR3 reads TGTGCCAGCAGTTTAACTGGCGGGGAGACCCAGTACTTC.

About this clonotype: Relative to the germline gene, one junction end is altered; a read error may explain this. The J gene is TRBJ2-2, the V gene TRBV20-1; the D is unclear. Germline CDR1 reads DFQATT; CDR2 reads SNEGSKA (reference sequence). The CDR3 sequence is 13 residues long. The CDR3 nucleotides are TGCAGTTCTAGAGGTACAGCTCAGGGGGAGCTGTTTTTT. Amino acid sequence: CSSRGTAQGELFF.

As for this clonotype: No conserved phenylalanine or tryptophan is present at the end of the CDR3, so a read error is the likely explanation. The limits of the CDR3 on the DNA are not certain, so only TCRdb's listed CDR3 is given. The chain links TRBV6-5 to TRBJ2-3; whether TRBD1, the table's D call, matches the DNA was not checked. In germline, CDR1 is MNHEY, CDR2 SVGAGI. The CDR3 has 16 amino acids, counting both end residues. CDR3 amino acids: CASSRGLQGKPDTQYS.

This clonotype has ten or more counts. The chain combines TRBV2 with TRBJ1-6, with TRBD1 matching over 7 bases. Per the germline V gene, CDR1 is SNHLY and CDR2 is FYNNEI. With 6 bases clipped from V and 0 bases from J, the junction kept 5 bases outside the gene matches. The CDR3 loop spans 16 amino acids. CDR3 protein: CASRGQTSSYNSPLHF. In DNA form, the CDR3 reads TGTGCCAGCAGGGGACAGACAAGCTCCTATAATTCACCCCTCCACTTT.

This clonotype was observed many times. V usage is TRBV5-1 and J usage is TRBJ2-1; no firm D call. The CDR3 has 15 amino acids. V shed 0 bases and J shed 10 bases, with 17 bases lying between them. The germline V gene encodes CDR1 SGHRS and CDR2 YFSETQ. CDR3 nucleotide sequence: TGCGCCAGCAGCTTGGGAGTGGACGCCCTCGAGGAGCAGTTCTTC. This translates into CASSLGVDALEEQFF. Drawing the rest from reference TRBV5-1 and TRBJ2-1, the complete variable domain is KAGVTQTPRYLIKTRGQQVTLSCSPISGHRSVSWYQQTPGQGLQFLFEYFSETQRNKGNFPGRFSGRQFSNSRSEMNVSTLELGDSALYLCASSLGVDALEEQFFGPGTRLTVL.

This clonotype was seen many times. This sequence joins TRBV7-8 and TRBJ2-7, with 9 bases fitting TRBD1. The CDR3 is made up of 16 amino acids. Germline V gives CDR1 SGHVS, CDR2 FQNEAQ. Trimming at V came to 5 bases and at J to 1 base, leaving 9 bases not matched to a gene. This CDR3 reads CASSQDRGLRSYEQYF. The CDR3 DNA is TGTGCCAGCAGCCAAGACAGGGGGTTAAGGTCCTACGAGCAGTACTTC.

This clonotype was seen a handful of times. The V and J genes are TRBV15 and TRBJ2-2; TRBD2 matches at 7 bases. In germline, CDR1 is LNHNV, CDR2 YYDKDF (reference sequence). V shed 3 bases, J shed 6 bases, and the junction held 7 bases outside the gene matches. The CDR3 is 15 amino acids. The CDR3 DNA is TGTGCCACCAGCAGGAGGACTAGTGGCGCCGGGGAGCTGTTTTTT. Amino acids: CATSRRTSGAGELFF. The full variable domain, with the rest looked up from reference TRBV15 and TRBJ2-2, is DAMVIQNPRYQVTQFGKPVTLSCSQTLNHNVMYWYQQKSSQAPKLLFHYYDKDFNNEADTPDNFQSRRPNTSFCFLDIRSPGLGDTAMYLCATSRRTSGAGELFFGEGSRLTVL.

This clonotype appeared many times. The V gene is TRBV5-1, the J gene TRBJ2-1; 9 nucleotides line up with TRBD2. Germline values: CDR1 SGHRS, CDR2 YFSETQ. Unmatched junction bases numbered 4, after V lost 4 bases and J lost 2 bases. This CDR3 has 15 residues. CDR3 bases: TGCGCCAGCAGCCGGCGACTAGCGGCCTACAATGAGCAGTTCTTC. Protein product: CASSRRLAAYNEQFF.

This clonotype came up many times. This chain uses TRBV28 with TRBJ2-6, with 8 bases fitting TRBD2. Germline CDR1 MDHEN, CDR2 SYDVKM. The trim removed 5 bases at V and 4 bases at J, leaving 16 bases unmatched. This CDR3 region has 19 residues. CDR3 sequence reads: CASSTRDGGRWVGANVLTF. The DNA for the CDR3 is TGTGCCAGCAGTACTCGCGACGGCGGGAGGTGGGTCGGGGCCAACGTCCTGACTTTC.

In its sample, this clonotype was seen many times. V gene TRBV20-1 combines with J gene TRBJ2-5, with 10 bases that match TRBD2. V shed 2 bases, J shed 5 bases, and the junction held 11 bases outside the gene matches. The CDR3 covers 16 residues. CDR1 DFQATT and CDR2 SNEGSKA come from the germline V gene (reference sequence). This chain's CDR3 is CSARHLAGALQETQYF. The CDR3 DNA is TGCAGTGCTAGACATCTAGCGGGAGCGCTCCAGGAGACCCAGTACTTC.

This clonotype was observed many times. The rearrangement uses TRBV12-3 or TRBV12-4 and TRBJ2-7; D ambiguous. The V and J ends lost 6 bases and 1 base respectively, with 7 bases between them. The CDR3 length is 12 residues. The CDR3 DNA sequence: TGTGCCAGCAGCCGATTTTCCTACGAGCAGTACTTC. It codes for CASSRFSYEQYF.

This clonotype was recorded at least ten times. The DNA of the CDR3 is TGCGCCAGCAGCTCGAGACAGGGGTCCTACGAGCAGTACTTC. Translated: CASSSRQGSYEQYF. The chain has TRBV5-1 and TRBJ2-7, with 8 bases lining up with TRBD1. This CDR3 comprises 14 residues. After removal of 3 bases from V and 1 base from J, the junction contained 3 bases not matched to a gene. CDR1 and CDR2 from the germline V gene are SGHRS and YFSETQ. The full variable domain, with the rest looked up from reference TRBV5-1 and TRBJ2-7, is KAGVTQTPRYLIKTRGQQVTLSCSPISGHRSVSWYQQTPGQGLQFLFEYFSETQRNKGNFPGRFSGRQFSNSRSEMNVSTLELGDSALYLCASSSRQGSYEQYFGPGTRLTVT.

This clonotype was counted ten times or more. This chain uses TRBV5-1 with TRBJ2-7; 9 bases are shared with TRBD1. The germline gives CDR1 SGHRS, CDR2 YFSETQ. Trimming cost V 0 bases and J 3 bases; bases outside gene matches: 10. The CDR3 extends over 17 amino acids. The CDR3 spells CASSLARTGTGNYEQYF. CDR3 DNA sequence: TGCGCCAGCAGCTTGGCCAGGACCGGGACAGGGAACTACGAGCAGTACTTC.

The table lists this clonotype with many counts. The V and J genes are TRBV10-3 and TRBJ1-6, with a weak D call TRBD1 (5 bases). Germline V gene sequence: CDR1 ENHRY, CDR2 SYGVKD. The V and J ends lost 6 bases and 0 bases respectively, with 12 bases between them. The CDR3 runs 16 residues. CDR3 amino acids: CAIRAGVSSYNSPLHF. CDR3 in DNA: TGTGCCATCAGGGCGGGGGTGAGCTCCTATAATTCACCCCTCCACTTT.

This clonotype was seen a handful of times. This rearrangement joins TRBV12-3 or TRBV12-4 to TRBJ2-4; possibly TRBD2 for D (5 bases). Trimming shortened V by 3 bases and J by 0 bases, and 18 bases separated the two germline ends. The CDR3 loop spans 18 amino acids. The CDR3 protein is CASSLSAKRTLAKNIQYF. In nucleotides, the CDR3 is TGTGCCAGCAGTTTGTCAGCCAAGCGGACCCTAGCCAAAAACATTCAGTACTTC.

Concerning this clonotype: One end of the junction does not line up with germline, which may come from a read error. The chain employs TRBV5-6 and TRBJ2-1; D unresolved. This CDR3 has 16 amino acids. The germline V gene has CDR1 SGHDT and CDR2 YYEEEE. DNA of the CDR3: TGTGCCAGCAGCTTCGGCCGCGGTAGATCCTACAATGAGCAGCTCTTC. This sequence encodes CASSFGRGRSYNEQLF. The full variable domain, in which reference TRBV5-6 and TRBJ2-1 provide the parts outside the CDR3, is DAGVTQSPTHLIKTRGQQVTLRCSPKSGHDTVSWYQQALGQGPQFIFQYYEEEERQRGNFPDRFSGHQFPNYSSELNVNALLLGDSALYLCASSFGRGRSYNEQLFGPGTRLTVL.